This T cell receptor beta chain was obtained from a study of T cells expressing NK-cell markers. Points from the study as a whole: Whether expanded NKG2C-expressing T cell clones recognize HCMV is unknown. NKG2C+ dominant clonotypes from 5 to 7 donors made up about 1.0-7.5% of CD8+ T cells.

Germline-derived CDR1 and CDR2 are SGHDN and FVKESK. This CDR3 comprises 16 residues. 5'RACE template switching built TCR beta cDNA with unique molecular identifiers. With the 5' RACE reads reprocessed, TCRdb shows one record per CDR3 protein and no DNA. The table counts some 140,000 distinct CDR3 sequences; around a third lies in the top ten. With respect to this clonotype: Its antigen is unknown.

The clonotype was recovered from a woman aged 45 to 65 in good health. The specimen sequenced was blood T cells: a sorted CD56 or NKG2C T cell subset, CD4+ or CD8+ T cells, or bulk PBMC T cells (not recorded which). This chain links TRBV14 with TRBJ1-2; checking the TCRdb D call of TRBD1 is not possible without DNA. The CDR3 is CASSQDHQGLDYGYTF.